The 12 T cell receptor beta chains presented below share a single source sample, sequenced in a study of CXCR3-negative and CXCR3-positive naive CD8 T cells. With UMI labels, 5' RACE was used to prepare the TRB cDNA libraries. TCRdb re-analyzed the 5' RACE reads; it lists each CDR3 protein once, without DNA. Here the sample table reports about 43,000 distinct CDR3 sequences. The specimen was memory CD8+ T cells from blood. All receptors come from a human donor in good health. Some clones in this sample may be carry-over from other donors' samples.

The rearrangement links TRBV6-5 to TRBJ2-7; TCRdb lists TRBD2, though no DNA is available to test this call. Looked up from germline, CDR1 is MNHEY and CDR2 is SVGAGI. CDR3 length equals 14 residues. The CDR3 sequence: CASSHGLALYEQYF.

V usage is TRBV29-1 and J usage is TRBJ1-1; with no DNA, the TCRdb D assignment of TRBD1 cannot be verified. CDR1 is SQVTM, CDR2 ANQGSEA, per germline. The CDR3 is made up of 19 amino acids. The CDR3 reads CSVGGEWGLWEPMNTEAFF.

The chain couples TRBV25-1 to TRBJ2-7; as DNA is missing, the TRBD2 call by TCRdb cannot be tested. Looked up from germline, CDR1 is MGHDK and CDR2 is SYGVNS. The CDR3 consists of 13 residues. CDR3 residues: CASSAGGGGEQYF.

V and J are TRBV20-1 and TRBJ2-4. The germline V gene encodes CDR1 DFQATT and CDR2 SNEGSKA (reference sequence). CDR3 size: 15 residues. CDR3 region: CSARELILAKNIQYF.

This clonotype counts as large by frequency. The J gene is TRBJ2-1, the V gene TRBV20-1; the D call of TRBD1 rests on TCRdb alone, since no DNA is present to check it. CDR1 is DFQATT, CDR2 SNEGSKA, per germline (reference sequence). The CDR3 totals 15 residues. CDR3 amino acids: CSAVTDRASGNEQFF.

The rearrangement joins TRBV29-1 to TRBJ1-2; TCRdb outputs TRBD1, but without DNA this stays unchecked. CDR1 SQVTM and CDR2 ANQGSEA come from the germline V gene. The CDR3 is made up of 13 amino acids. CDR3 protein: CSVESQATGGYTF.

V usage is TRBV20-1 and J usage is TRBJ1-6; the D call of TRBD1 rests on TCRdb alone, since no DNA is present to check it. The CDR3 totals 14 residues. CDR1 is DFQATT and CDR2 is SNEGSKA in the germline V gene (reference sequence). The CDR3: CSATIGQGYSPLHF.

The V and J genes are TRBV28 and TRBJ1-1. The CDR3 runs to 11 residues. The germline gives CDR1 MDHEN, CDR2 SYDVKM. The chain's CDR3 is CASSISSEAFF.

This chain connects TRBV6-1 to TRBJ2-3; TCRdb's D gene call, TRBD2, goes unchecked for lack of DNA. Germline loops: CDR1 MNHNS, CDR2 SASEGT. The CDR3 contains 16 residues. The CDR3 sequence is CASSELLAEVTDTQYF.

The genes are TRBV10-3 and TRBJ2-3; TCRdb gives TRBD2 as the D gene, but with no DNA this cannot be confirmed. CDR3 length: 15 amino acids. The V gene's germline CDR1 is ENHRY and CDR2 SYGVKD. CDR3 sequence reads: CAIRTGLGSTDTQYF.

The chain joins TRBV5-6 to TRBJ2-7; TCRdb proposes TRBD1, but this gene call is untestable without DNA. CDR1 is SGHDT, CDR2 YYEEEE, per germline. The CDR3 is 14 residues long. CDR3 loop: CASSFRGLFYEQYF.

The chain uses TRBV5-1 and TRBJ2-7; TCRdb calls TRBD2, which cannot be checked without DNA. Germline CDR1 and CDR2: SGHRS and YFSETQ. CDR3 size: 14 residues. The CDR3 sequence is CASSVGRWSYEQYF.